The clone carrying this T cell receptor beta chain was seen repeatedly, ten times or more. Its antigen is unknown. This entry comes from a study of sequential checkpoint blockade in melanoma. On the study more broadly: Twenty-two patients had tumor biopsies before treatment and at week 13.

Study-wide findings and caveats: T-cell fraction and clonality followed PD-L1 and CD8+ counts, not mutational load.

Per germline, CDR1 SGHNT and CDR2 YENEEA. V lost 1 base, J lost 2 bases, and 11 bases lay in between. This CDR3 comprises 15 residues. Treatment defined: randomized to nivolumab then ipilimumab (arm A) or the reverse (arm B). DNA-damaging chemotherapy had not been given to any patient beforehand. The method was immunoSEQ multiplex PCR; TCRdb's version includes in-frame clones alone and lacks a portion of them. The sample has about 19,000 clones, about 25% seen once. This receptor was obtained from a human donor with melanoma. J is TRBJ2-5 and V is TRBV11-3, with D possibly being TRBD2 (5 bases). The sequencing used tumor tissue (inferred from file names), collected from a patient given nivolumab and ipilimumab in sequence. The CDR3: CASSLGPGKQETQYF. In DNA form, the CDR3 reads TGTGCCAGCAGCTTAGGGCCGGGGAAACAAGAGACCCAGTACTTC. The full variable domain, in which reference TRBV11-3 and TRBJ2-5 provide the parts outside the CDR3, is EAGVVQSPRYKIIEKKQPVAFWCNPISGHNTLYWYLQNLGQGPELLIRYENEEAVDDSQLPKDRFSAERLKGVDSTLKIQPAELGDSAVYLCASSLGPGKQETQYFGPGTRLLVL.